The clone carrying this T cell receptor (beta chain) was counted a few times. The CDR3 consists of 11 residues. The V end was cut by 5 bases, the J end by 1 base, with 3 bases between. Germline assignment: CDR1 SNHLY and CDR2 FYNNEI. 13 Jbeta primers and 60 Vbeta primers were used for the PCR. Assay used: immunoSEQ multiplex PCR; TCRdb lists only in-frame clones, some missing. The table lists under 200,000 clones, roughly two thirds of them singletons. These data originate in a study of cytomegalovirus exposure and HLA in healthy donors. Material: PBMCs. This chain links TRBV2 with TRBJ2-7; D remains unclear. This receptor was identified in a woman younger than 30 in good health and CMV-seropositive. The CDR3 DNA is TGTGCCAGCAGTCGGTCCTACGAGCAGTACTTC. Translated, it gives CASSRSYEQYF.